These 3 T cell receptor beta chains originate from one sample sequenced in a study of blood T cell repertoires in COVID-19 (dated by TCRdb to about 2020). Receptor amplification or capture employed the immunoSEQ multiplex PCR assay. The immuneACCESS repertoire file appears here via TCRdb, limited to in-frame rearrangements. These files lack a portion of the clones; in checked studies, under half of the deficit traces to unresolved V genes, and the cause of the others is not known. This sample is represented by roughly 340,000 clones; around nine tenths of them were singletons. The top ten clones comprise 2.5% to 4% of the sample. Sequenced input: peripheral blood. Receptors originate from a woman younger than 30 who had recovered from COVID-19.

V usage is TRBV4-3 and J usage is TRBJ1-6, with a tentative D call TRBD1 (5 bases). This CDR3 comprises 16 residues. Germline V gene sequence: CDR1 LGHNA, CDR2 YSLEER. V was shortened by 4 bases and J by 0 bases, with 10 bases between the two germline ends. DNA of the CDR3: TGCGCCAGCAGCCGCGGGGCGGGCTCCTATAATTCACCCCTCCACTTT. Translating gives CASSRGAGSYNSPLHF.

The chain carries TRBV29-1 and TRBJ1-1; 9 nucleotides align to TRBD1. Germline lookup yields CDR1 SQVTM and CDR2 ANQGSEA. CDR3 length: 14 amino acids. V shed 6 bases and J 4 bases; nucleotides not matched to a gene: 9. DNA of the CDR3: TGCAGCGTGCAACCACAGGGGGCCGGCACTGAAGCTTTCTTT. It is translated as CSVQPQGAGTEAFF.

The chain couples TRBV7-6 to TRBJ2-5; 10 positions agree with TRBD2. Trimming cost V 1 base and J 4 bases; bases outside gene matches: 9. The germline V gene encodes CDR1 SGHVS and CDR2 FNYEAQ. The CDR3 is 17 residues long. As DNA, the CDR3 is TGTGCCAGCAGCTTAGGAGAACGGGCTAGCGGGAGAGAGACCCAGTACTTC. It encodes CASSLGERASGRETQYF.